The rows below give T cell receptor beta chains drawn from one sample of a study of regulatory T cells in long-lasting Graves disease. From the multiplex PCR reads, TCRdb called clonotypes with MiXCR, one entry per CDR3 protein. The repertoire holds more than 350,000 distinct CDR3 sequences, with around 20% as singletons. The material sequenced was peripheral blood mononuclear cells (PBMCs), taken when the disease was refractory, from a patient treated with antithyroid drugs. The receptor source for this set is a female donor with Graves disease. The CDR3 runs from the conserved cysteine through the conserved F or W. A D gene is named only where the DNA matches it firmly. Size values are once, few and many counts, or a class for expanded clones, and some rows have none.

d_call | j_call | clone_size | v_call | cdr3_aa | cdr3_nt
TRBD1 | TRBJ2-5 | many | TRBV12-3/TRBV12-4 | CASSRGQGQETQYF | TGTGCCAGCAGCCGCGGACAGGGACAAGAGACCCAGTACTTC
- | TRBJ2-7 | many | TRBV2 | CASRGTQTYEQYF | TGTGCCAGCAGGGGGACTCAAACCTACGAGCAGTACTTC
- | TRBJ2-7 | few | TRBV9 | CASSGGESEQYF | TGTGCCAGCAGCGGTGGGGAAAGCGAGCAGTACTTC
TRBD1 | TRBJ2-7 | many | TRBV27 | CASSRRGTGHSYEQYF | TGTGCCAGCAGCCGGAGAGGGACAGGTCACTCCTACGAGCAGTACTTC
TRBD2 | TRBJ2-7 | many | TRBV2 | CASIPGLAAYEQYF | TGTGCCAGCATACCGGGACTAGCGGCATACGAGCAGTACTTC
TRBD1 | TRBJ1-5 | - | TRBV20-1 | CSATRTGAGQPQHF | TGCAGTGCTACAAGGACAGGGGCTGGTCAGCCCCAGCATTTT
TRBD2 | TRBJ2-2 | many | TRBV12-3/TRBV12-4 | CASRPWTSGGNTGELFF | TGTGCCAGCAGGCCCTGGACTAGCGGGGGGAACACCGGGGAGCTGTTTTTT
- | TRBJ1-1 | many | TRBV2 | CASASGHSGRNTKAFF | TGTGCCAGTGCCTCCGGGCACTCTGGAAGAAACACTAAAGCTTTCTTT
- | TRBJ1-2 | - | TRBV20-1 | CSAIVGGDSNGYTF | TGCAGTGCTATTGTCGGGGGGGACTCGAATGGCTACACCTTC
TRBD1 | TRBJ2-6 | many | TRBV12-3/TRBV12-4 | CASSLGTGTLRANVLTF | TGTGCCAGCAGTTTAGGGACAGGGACCCTGAGGGCCAACGTCCTGACTTTC
- | TRBJ2-7 | many | TRBV2 | CASSLRFSYEQYF | TGTGCCAGCAGTTTGCGTTTCTCCTACGAGCAGTACTTC
TRBD2 | TRBJ2-1 | once | TRBV3-1 | CASSQDRSSGYNEQFF | TGTGCCAGCAGCCAAGATCGGTCTAGCGGGTACAATGAGCAGTTCTTC
- | TRBJ2-5 | - | TRBV29-1 | CSVEKSVQETQYF | TGCAGCGTTGAGAAGTCCGTACAAGAGACCCAGTACTTC
- | TRBJ2-7 | many | TRBV28 | CASSLGAGYEQYF | TGTGCCAGCAGTTTGGGGGCCGGCTACGAGCAGTACTTC
TRBD1 | TRBJ2-7 | many | TRBV12-3/TRBV12-4 | CASTDGTGVLSEQYF | TGTGCCAGCACCGACGGGACAGGGGTCTTGTCCGAGCAGTACTTC
- | TRBJ1-4 | few | TRBV19 | CASSTRGGYNEKLFF | TGTGCCAGTAGTACCCGGGGGGGCTACAATGAAAAACTGTTTTTT
- | TRBJ2-1 | - | TRBV3-1 | CASSPSNYNEQFF | TGTGCCAGCAGCCCTTCCAACTACAATGAGCAGTTCTTC
- | TRBJ2-5 | many | TRBV5-8 | CASSFYGGETQYF | TGTGCCAGCAGCTTCTACGGGGGTGAGACCCAGTACTTC
- | TRBJ1-4 | many | TRBV29-1 | CSVESGAGEKLFF | TGCAGCGTTGAATCGGGGGCGGGCGAAAAACTGTTTTTT
TRBD2 | TRBJ2-7 | many | TRBV28 | CASLRREESYEQYF | TGTGCCAGCCTCCGGCGGGAGGAAAGTTACGAGCAGTACTTC
TRBD1 | TRBJ2-1 | - | TRBV28 | CASSLATGNYNEQFF | TGTGCCAGCAGTTTAGCGACAGGGAATTACAATGAGCAGTTCTTC
TRBD1 | TRBJ1-5 | - | TRBV6-5 | CASSSIRQGFNQPQHF | TGTGCCAGCAGTTCGATCCGACAGGGTTTTAATCAGCCCCAGCATTTT
- | TRBJ2-5 | - | TRBV7-2 | CASSPTVAETQYF | TGTGCCAGCAGCCCCACCGTCGCGGAGACCCAGTACTTC
- | TRBJ1-1 | - | TRBV20-1 | CSARDNFGGTEAFF | TGCAGTGCTAGAGACAATTTCGGGGGGACTGAAGCTTTCTTT
TRBD2 | TRBJ2-7 | few | TRBV10-3 | CAISELTSPGEQYF | TGTGCCATCAGTGAGCTGACTAGCCCGGGCGAGCAGTACTTC